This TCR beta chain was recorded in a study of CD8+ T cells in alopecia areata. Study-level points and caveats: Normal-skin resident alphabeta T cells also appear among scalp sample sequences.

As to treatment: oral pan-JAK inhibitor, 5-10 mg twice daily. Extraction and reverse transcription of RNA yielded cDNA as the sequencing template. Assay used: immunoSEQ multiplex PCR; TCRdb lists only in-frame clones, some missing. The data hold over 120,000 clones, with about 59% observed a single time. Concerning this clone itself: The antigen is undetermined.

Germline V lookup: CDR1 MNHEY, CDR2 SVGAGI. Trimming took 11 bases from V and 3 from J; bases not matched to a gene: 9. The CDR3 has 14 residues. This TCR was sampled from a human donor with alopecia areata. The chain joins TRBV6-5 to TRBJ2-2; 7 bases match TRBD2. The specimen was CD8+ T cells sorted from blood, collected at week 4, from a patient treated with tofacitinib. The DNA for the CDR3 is TGTGCCTCCTCCGGGCTAGCGGACACCGGGGAGCTGTTTTTT. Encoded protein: CASSGLADTGELFF.